One and the same sample provided the 24 T cell receptor beta chains below, sequenced in a study of T cells in Graves' hyperthyroidism and ophthalmopathy. There were TCR beta CDR3 regions amplified from RNA transcripts. The TCR CDR3 was amplified in a first-round RT-PCR using the HTBI primer set. TCRdb reprocessed the multiplex PCR reads with MiXCR, giving one entry per CDR3 protein. Seen here are hundreds of thousands of distinct CDR3 sequences, 38% observed once, and the top ten hold around 10%. Sequencing was performed on blood. The receptors were gathered from a man between 18 and 35 years old with Graves' hyperthyroidism.

In its sample, this clonotype was seen many times. The J gene is TRBJ1-1, the V gene TRBV19; maybe TRBD1 (5 bases). The CDR3 extends over 16 amino acids. The V end lost 6 bases, the J end lost 1 base, and 18 bases lay between the germline ends. In germline, CDR1 is LNHDA, CDR2 SQIVND (reference sequence). The CDR3: CASSKTRRGKNTEAFF. CDR3 DNA: TGTGCCAGTAGCAAGACTCGACGGGGGAAGAACACTGAAGCTTTCTTT.

Points on this clonotype: A clone one base away is much larger, so this may be a read error. The chain is built from TRBV9 and TRBJ2-7; possible D gene TRBD2, 6 bases. The V and J ends lost 0 bases and 0 bases respectively, with 13 bases between them. The length of the CDR3 is 16 residues. Germline V gives CDR1 SGDLS, CDR2 YYNGEE. The CDR3 region has the DNA TGTGCCAGCAGCGTAGACGGGAGCCCCAGCTCCTACGAGCAGTACTTC. Translation gives CASSVDGSPSSYEQYF.

The gene calls are TRBV2 and TRBJ1-1; possibly TRBD1 for D (5 bases). CDR3 length: 11 residues. Trimming left V 8 bases short and J 4 bases short, with 8 bases between. Germline V gene data show CDR1 as SNHLY and CDR2 as FYNNEI. The CDR3 is CASYQGTEAFF. CDR3 nucleotide sequence: TGTGCCAGCTATCAGGGCACTGAAGCTTTCTTT.

Note on this clonotype: A much bigger clone sits one base away, suggesting this may be a read error. The chain has TRBV24-1 and TRBJ2-7; 10 bases match TRBD2. Germline CDR1 reads KGHDR; CDR2 reads SFDVKD. The CDR3 length is 16 residues. This CDR3 reads CATRDPKAGGFEEQYF. The CDR3 coding sequence is TGTGCCACCCGTGACCCAAAAGCGGGAGGGTTTGAGGAGCAGTACTTC.

About this clonotype: A much larger clone lies a single base off, so this may be a read error. J is TRBJ2-5 and V is TRBV10-3; 14 bases map to TRBD2. CDR1 ENHRY and CDR2 SYGVKD come from the germline V gene. V shed 6 bases, J shed 7 bases, and the junction held 10 bases outside the gene matches. The CDR3 length is 16 residues. The CDR3 sequence: CAISSTTSGGARTQYF. CDR3 sequence (DNA): TGTGCCATCAGCTCGACGACTAGCGGGGGGGCAAGGACCCAGTACTTC.

The chain combines TRBV7-2 with TRBJ2-5; no definite D call. Germline assignment: CDR1 SGHTA and CDR2 FQGNSA. The V end lost 1 base, the J end lost 7 bases, and 7 bases lay between the germline ends. This CDR3 has 12 residues. CDR3 coding DNA: TGTGCCAGCAGCTTAGATCGCGGGACCCAGTACTTC. The encoded protein is CASSLDRGTQYF. The variable domain in full, with the rest retrieved from reference TRBV7-2 and TRBJ2-5, is GAGVSQSPSNKVTEKGKDVELRCDPISGHTALYWYRQSLGQGLEFLIYFQGNSAPDKSGLPSDRFSAERTGGSVSTLTIQRTQQEDSAVYLCASSLDRGTQYFGPGTRLLVL.

The DNA for the CDR3 is TGTGCCAGCAGTTTAATCGGGACAGCCCTGAATGAAAAACTGTTTTTT. Protein sequence: CASSLIGTALNEKLFF. The rearrangement links TRBV7-2 to TRBJ1-4; TRBD1 aligns across 7 bases. CDR1 is SGHTA, CDR2 FQGNSA, per germline. This CDR3 contains 16 residues. The junction had 12 bases not matched to a gene; V was cut back by 6 bases and J by 5 bases.

The rearrangement uses TRBV5-1 and TRBJ2-7; 7 bases align to TRBD1. Germline V lookup: CDR1 SGHRS, CDR2 YFSETQ. Trimming cost V 3 bases and J 0 bases; bases outside gene matches: 9. This CDR3 is 16 amino acids long. The CDR3 region has the DNA TGCGCCAGCAGCTATACCAGACAGGGATCCTCCTACGAGCAGTACTTC. Its protein product is CASSYTRQGSSYEQYF.

The rearrangement links TRBV9 to TRBJ2-5, with D possibly matching TRBD2 (5 bases). CDR1 and CDR2 (germline): SGDLS, YYNGEE. Trimming removed 2 bases from V and 9 bases from J, with 17 bases in between. The CDR3 is made up of 14 amino acids. The DNA for the CDR3 is TGTGCCAGCAGCGTTGGACTCTTCGGTGAGGCCCAGTACTTC. Its protein is CASSVGLFGEAQYF. Full variable domain (outside the CDR3, taken from reference TRBV9 and TRBJ2-5): DSGVTQTPKHLITATGQRVTLRCSPRSGDLSVYWYQQSLDQGLQFLIQYYNGEERAKGNILERFSAQQFPDLHSELNLSSLELGDSALYFCASSVGLFGEAQYFGPGTRLLVL.

The V and J genes are TRBV20-1 and TRBJ1-2, with TRBD1 as a possible D gene (5 bases). Germline CDR1 and CDR2: DFQATT and SNEGSKA (reference sequence). Trimming left V 1 base short and J 9 bases short, with 27 bases between. CDR3 length equals 17 residues. CDR3 in DNA: TGCAGTGCTAGAGTAGGACTAGCGGGGCTAACACCGGGGAGCTACACCTTC. Translating gives CSARVGLAGLTPGSYTF.

The V gene is TRBV20-1, the J gene TRBJ1-6; 9 nucleotides agree with TRBD1. The length of the CDR3 is 14 residues. Germline V gives CDR1 DFQATT, CDR2 SNEGSKA (reference sequence). Trimming removed 5 bases from V and 8 bases from J; junction bases left unmatched: 7. The CDR3 DNA reads as TGCAGTGCTCGCCCGGGACAGGGCTATTCACCCCTCCACTTT. It encodes CSARPGQGYSPLHF.

CDR3 sequence: CASSFLGQGFNEKLFF. DNA of the CDR3: TGCGCCAGCAGCTTTTTGGGACAGGGATTTAATGAAAAACTGTTTTTT. V usage is TRBV5-1 and J usage is TRBJ1-4; 9 nucleotides agree with TRBD1. The V gene end was trimmed by 2 bases and the J gene end by 4 bases; junction bases not matched to a gene: 6. Per the germline V gene, CDR1 is SGHRS and CDR2 is YFSETQ. This CDR3 is built from 16 residues.

A remark on this clonotype: Since a much larger clone is just one base distant, this may be a read error. The chain employs TRBV2 and TRBJ1-6; no firm D call. Germline lookup yields CDR1 SNHLY and CDR2 FYNNEI. The CDR3 extends over 12 amino acids. This chain's CDR3 is CASSEDGSPLRF. The CDR3 DNA follows: TGTGCCAGCAGTGAGGATGGCTCACCCCTCCGCTTT.

This clonotype showed up just a few times. V usage is TRBV7-2 and J usage is TRBJ2-5; 9 bases agree with TRBD1. Germline V lookup: CDR1 SGHTA, CDR2 FQGNSA. The V segment lost 6 bases and the J segment 7 bases; nucleotides outside the gene matches: 12. The CDR3 has 15 residues. The CDR3 loop reads CASSQGQGLQGTQYF. DNA for the CDR3: TGTGCCAGCAGTCAAGGACAGGGGTTGCAGGGGACCCAGTACTTC.

This clonotype was seen a few times. The gene calls are TRBV7-9 and TRBJ2-7, with 12 bases aligning to TRBD2. Trimming removed 0 bases from V and 4 bases from J; junction bases left unmatched: 1. There are 15 residues in the CDR3. Germline CDR1 and CDR2: SEHNR and FQNEAQ (reference sequence). CDR3 bases: TGTGCCAGCAGCTTAGCTACTAGCGGGAGGTACGAGCAGTACTTC. It is translated as CASSLATSGRYEQYF.

This clonotype has ten or more counts. V usage is TRBV20-1 and J usage is TRBJ2-7; D unresolved. The CDR3 is 12 residues long. V lost 6 bases and J lost 6, with 15 bases in between. From germline, CDR1 is DFQATT and CDR2 SNEGSKA (reference sequence). The CDR3 region has the DNA TGCAGTGCAGCGAACGTGGGGTTCGAGCAGTACTTC. Translated: CSAANVGFEQYF.

The sample holds many counts of this clonotype. The chain uses TRBV20-1 and TRBJ1-2; 9 positions match TRBD1. Trimming at V came to 3 bases and at J to 2 bases, leaving 4 bases not matched to a gene. The germline CDR1 and CDR2 sequences are DFQATT and SNEGSKA (reference sequence). The CDR3 is 14 residues long. DNA of the CDR3: TGCAGTGCTAGCTCCGGGACAGGGAACTATGGCTACACCTTC. Translated, it gives CSASSGTGNYGYTF.

The chain combines TRBV25-1 with TRBJ2-5; 7 bases are shared with TRBD2. J was trimmed by 2 bases and V by 8 bases; bases with no gene match: 5. The CDR3 totals 13 residues. Germline values: CDR1 MGHDK, CDR2 SYGVNS. CDR3 loop: CASQRGLQETQYF. CDR3 coding DNA: TGTGCCAGCCAAAGGGGACTACAAGAGACCCAGTACTTC.

This clonotype was recorded at least ten times. An end of the junction differs from the germline gene, which may be a read error. The rearrangement joins TRBV7-9 to TRBJ1-1; the D is unclear. CDR3 length equals 13 residues. Germline values: CDR1 SEHNR, CDR2 FQNEAQ (reference sequence). CDR3 residues: CASSLVRDTEAFF. As DNA, the CDR3 is TGCGCCAGCAGCTTGGTGAGGGACACTGAAGCTTTCTTT.

This clonotype was detected many times. The rearrangement uses TRBV2 and TRBJ1-6; D is undetermined. V dropped 5 bases and J dropped 0 bases, with 11 bases sitting between them. CDR1 SNHLY and CDR2 FYNNEI come from the germline V gene. The CDR3 totals 16 residues. The CDR3, as DNA: TGTGCCAGCAGTCGGACGGCGAGCTCCTATAATTCACCCCTCCACTTT. Translated: CASSRTASSYNSPLHF.

V is TRBV7-2 and J is TRBJ1-1; TRBD1 is a possible D gene (5 bases). Trimming removed 8 bases at V and 5 bases at J, with 15 bases between. The CDR3 length is 13 residues. Germline CDR1 and CDR2: SGHTA and FQGNSA. The CDR3 DNA is TGTGCCAGCGGACTGGGGACGGTGACTGAAGCTTTCTTT. Translated: CASGLGTVTEAFF.

This clonotype was seen repeatedly, ten times or more. The rearrangement links TRBV25-1 to TRBJ2-7, with D hard to call. The germline V and J ends were trimmed by 1 base and 0 bases, with 7 bases remaining between them. Per germline, CDR1 MGHDK and CDR2 SYGVNS. This CDR3 comprises 14 residues. Here the CDR3 DNA reads TGTGCCAGCAGTGAATCTGCGTACTCCTACGAGCAGTACTTC. It specifies CASSESAYSYEQYF.

This chain links TRBV27 with TRBJ2-5; perhaps D is TRBD1 or TRBD2 (5 bases each). This CDR3 contains 14 residues. The V end lost 4 bases, the J end lost 5 bases, and 14 bases lay between the germline ends. Germline CDR1 and CDR2: MNHEY and SMNVEV (reference sequence). The CDR3 loop reads CASSWGSSGETQYF. The CDR3 region has the DNA TGTGCCAGCAGTTGGGGGAGTTCGGGGGAGACCCAGTACTTC.

This clonotype was observed at least ten times. The chain recombines TRBV10-1 with TRBJ1-1; TRBD1 aligns across 8 bases. The junction had 4 bases not matched to a gene; V was cut back by 2 bases and J by 5 bases. CDR1 and CDR2 from the germline V gene are WNHNN and SYGVQD (reference sequence). The CDR3 covers 14 residues. The chain's CDR3 is CASSEQGAGTEAFF. The CDR3 bases are TGCGCCAGCAGTGAGCAGGGGGCCGGGACTGAAGCTTTCTTT.